Each of the 3 T cell receptor beta chains below was sequenced from the same sample in a study of CD8+ T cells in alopecia areata. Sample treatment: oral pan-JAK inhibitor, 5-10 mg twice daily. Extracted from the samples, RNA was reverse transcribed into cDNA to serve as the sequencing template. The method was immunoSEQ multiplex PCR; TCRdb's version includes in-frame clones alone and lacks a portion of them. This sample carries approximately 150,000 clones, 58% of them seen once, and the ten largest clones take 16%. This specimen was CD4+ T cells sorted from blood, taken between weeks 55 and 70, from a patient treated with tofacitinib. All receptors derive from a human donor with alopecia areata.

The chain has TRBV29-1 and TRBJ2-1; D remains unclear. Germline V gene sequence: CDR1 SQVTM, CDR2 ANQGSEA. The CDR3 extends over 14 amino acids. Trimming shortened V by 4 bases and J by 5 bases, and 15 bases separated the two germline ends. The CDR3 spells CSVVGRQLNNEQFF. DNA for the CDR3: TGCAGCGTTGTGGGCAGGCAACTCAACAATGAGCAGTTCTTC.

V gene TRBV25-1 combines with J gene TRBJ1-2, with D uncertain. The germline V and J ends were trimmed by 0 bases and 0 bases, with 5 bases remaining between them. Germline values: CDR1 MGHDK, CDR2 SYGVNS. The CDR3 totals 14 residues. CDR3 coding DNA: TGTGCCAGCAGTGAATACAAGACTAACTATGGCTACACCTTC. Its protein is CASSEYKTNYGYTF.

The sample holds a few counts of this clone. The chain couples TRBV30 to TRBJ1-4; D is unclear. The CDR3 loop spans 15 amino acids. CDR1 is GTSNPN, CDR2 SVGIG, per germline (reference sequence). The ends were cut back, 3 bases at V and 6 bases at J, with 17 bases in the middle. The CDR3 bases are TGTGCCTGGAGCCTCCCGGGAGGGTTCGATGAAAAACTGTTTTTT. Translating gives CAWSLPGGFDEKLFF. The complete variable domain, with remaining parts taken from reference TRBV30 and TRBJ1-4, reads SQTIHQWPATLVQPVGSPLSLECTVEGTSNPNLYWYRQAAGRGLQLLFYSVGIGQISSEVPQNLSASRPQDRQFILSSKKLLLSDSGFYLCAWSLPGGFDEKLFFGSGTQLSVL.